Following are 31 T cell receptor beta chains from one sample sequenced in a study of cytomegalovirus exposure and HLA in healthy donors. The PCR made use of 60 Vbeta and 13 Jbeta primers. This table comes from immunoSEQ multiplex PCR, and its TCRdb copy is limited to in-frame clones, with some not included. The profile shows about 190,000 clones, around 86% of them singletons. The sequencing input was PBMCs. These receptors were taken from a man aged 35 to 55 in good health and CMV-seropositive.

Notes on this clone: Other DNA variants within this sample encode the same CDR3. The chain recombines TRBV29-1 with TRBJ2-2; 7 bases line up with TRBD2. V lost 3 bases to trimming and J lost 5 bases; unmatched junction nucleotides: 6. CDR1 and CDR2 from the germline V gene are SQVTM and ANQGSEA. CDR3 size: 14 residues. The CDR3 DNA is TGCAGCGTTGAGGTAGACGGGAGGACCGGGGAGCTGTTTTTT. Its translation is CSVEVDGRTGELFF.

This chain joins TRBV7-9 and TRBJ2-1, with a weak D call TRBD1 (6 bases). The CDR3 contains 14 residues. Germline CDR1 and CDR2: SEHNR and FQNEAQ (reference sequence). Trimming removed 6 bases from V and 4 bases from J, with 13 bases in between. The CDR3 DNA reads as TGTGCCAGCAGAGCCGGGACATTGTACAATGAGCAGTTCTTC. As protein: CASRAGTLYNEQFF.

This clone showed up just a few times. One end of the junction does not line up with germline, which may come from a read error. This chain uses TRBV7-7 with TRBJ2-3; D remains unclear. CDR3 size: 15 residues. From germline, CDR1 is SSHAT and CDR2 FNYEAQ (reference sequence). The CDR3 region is CASSLSSTSTDTQYF. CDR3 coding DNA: TGTGCTAGCAGCCTTTCGTCAACTAGCACAGATACGCAGTATTTT. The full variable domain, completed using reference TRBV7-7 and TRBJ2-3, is GAGVSQSPRYKVTKRGQDVTLRCDPISSHATLYWYQQALGQGPEFLTYFNYEAQPDKSGLPSDRFSAERPEGSISTLTIQRTEQRDSAMYRCASSLSSTSTDTQYFGPGTRLTVL.

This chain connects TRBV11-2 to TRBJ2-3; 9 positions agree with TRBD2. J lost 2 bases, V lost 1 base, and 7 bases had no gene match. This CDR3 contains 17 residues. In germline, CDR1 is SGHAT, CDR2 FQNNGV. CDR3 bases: TGTGCCAGCAGCTTAGTTCGTAGCGGGGGCCTCACAGATACGCAGTATTTT. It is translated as CASSLVRSGGLTDTQYF.

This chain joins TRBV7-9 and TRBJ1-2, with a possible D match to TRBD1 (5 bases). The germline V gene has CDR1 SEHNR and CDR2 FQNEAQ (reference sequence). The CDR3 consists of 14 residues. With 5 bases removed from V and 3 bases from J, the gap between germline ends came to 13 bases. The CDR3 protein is CASSPDSSYYGYTF. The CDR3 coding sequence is TGTGCCAGCAGCCCTGACAGTTCGTACTATGGCTACACCTTC.

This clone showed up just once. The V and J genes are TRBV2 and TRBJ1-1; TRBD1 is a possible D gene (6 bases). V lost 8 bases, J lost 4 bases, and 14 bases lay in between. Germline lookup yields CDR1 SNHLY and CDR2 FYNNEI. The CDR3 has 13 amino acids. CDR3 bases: TGTGCCAGCGGGGGCAGGGCGTTCACTGAAGCTTTCTTT. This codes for CASGGRAFTEAFF.

This CDR3 is CASSQGTAGGTDTQYF. The CDR3 nucleotides read TGCGCCAGCAGCCAAGGGACAGCGGGGGGCACAGATACGCAGTATTTT. The chain carries TRBV4-3 and TRBJ2-3, with TRBD2 matching over 8 bases. This CDR3 is 16 amino acids long. The J segment lost 1 base and the V segment lost 1 base, leaving 4 bases of the junction unmatched. Germline-derived CDR1 and CDR2 are LGHNA and YSLEER.

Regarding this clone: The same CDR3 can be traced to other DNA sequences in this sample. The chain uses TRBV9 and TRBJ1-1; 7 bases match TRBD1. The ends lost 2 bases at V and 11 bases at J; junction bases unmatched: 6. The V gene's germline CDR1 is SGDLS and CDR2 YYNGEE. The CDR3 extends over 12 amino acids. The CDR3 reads CASSVGTGEAFF. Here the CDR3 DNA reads TGTGCCAGCAGCGTGGGTACAGGGGAGGCTTTCTTT.

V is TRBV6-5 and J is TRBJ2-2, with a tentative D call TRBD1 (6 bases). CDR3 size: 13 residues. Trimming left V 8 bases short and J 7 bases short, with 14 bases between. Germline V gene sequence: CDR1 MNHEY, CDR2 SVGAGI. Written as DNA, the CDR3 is TGTGCCAGCCAAACAGGGACCGGCGGGGAGCTGTTTTTT. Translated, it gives CASQTGTGGELFF.

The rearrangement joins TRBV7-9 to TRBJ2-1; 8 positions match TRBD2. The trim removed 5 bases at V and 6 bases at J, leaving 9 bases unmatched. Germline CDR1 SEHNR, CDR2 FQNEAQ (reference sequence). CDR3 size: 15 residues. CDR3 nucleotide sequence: TGTGCCAGCAGCGATCAAGCGGGGGTCTTCAATGAGCAGTTCTTC. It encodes CASSDQAGVFNEQFF.

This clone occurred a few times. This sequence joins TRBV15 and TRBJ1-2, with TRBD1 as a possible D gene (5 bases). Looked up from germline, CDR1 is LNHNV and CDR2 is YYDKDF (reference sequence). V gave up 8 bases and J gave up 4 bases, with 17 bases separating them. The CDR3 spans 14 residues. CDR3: CATSSGRGAYGYTF. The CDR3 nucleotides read TGTGCCACCTCCTCAGGGCGGGGCGCCTATGGCTACACCTTC.

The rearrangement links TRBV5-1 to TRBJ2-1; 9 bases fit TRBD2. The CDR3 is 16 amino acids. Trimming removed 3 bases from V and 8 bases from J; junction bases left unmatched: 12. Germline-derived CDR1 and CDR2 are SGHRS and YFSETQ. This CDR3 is CASSSTGRGGPDEQFF. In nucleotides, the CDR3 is TGCGCCAGCAGCTCTACTGGGCGGGGGGGCCCCGATGAGCAGTTCTTC.

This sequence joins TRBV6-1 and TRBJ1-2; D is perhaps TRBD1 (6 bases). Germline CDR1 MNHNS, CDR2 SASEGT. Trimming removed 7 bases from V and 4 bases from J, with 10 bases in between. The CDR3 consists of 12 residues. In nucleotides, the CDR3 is TGTGCCAGCAAAGCAGGGGTCTATGGCTACACCTTC. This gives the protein CASKAGVYGYTF.

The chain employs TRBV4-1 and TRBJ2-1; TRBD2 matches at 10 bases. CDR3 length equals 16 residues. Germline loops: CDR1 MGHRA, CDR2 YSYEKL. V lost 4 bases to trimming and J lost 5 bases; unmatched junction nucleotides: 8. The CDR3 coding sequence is TGCGCCAGCAGCCGCTCAAGCGGGGGGGGTAACAATGAGCAGTTCTTC. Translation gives CASSRSSGGGNNEQFF.

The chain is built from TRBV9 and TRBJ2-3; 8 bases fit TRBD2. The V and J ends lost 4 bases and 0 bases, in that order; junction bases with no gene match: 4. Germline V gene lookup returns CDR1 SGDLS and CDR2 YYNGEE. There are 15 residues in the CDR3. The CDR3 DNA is TGTGCCAGCAGCTTGCGGGGGGTTAGCACAGATACGCAGTATTTT. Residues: CASSLRGVSTDTQYF.

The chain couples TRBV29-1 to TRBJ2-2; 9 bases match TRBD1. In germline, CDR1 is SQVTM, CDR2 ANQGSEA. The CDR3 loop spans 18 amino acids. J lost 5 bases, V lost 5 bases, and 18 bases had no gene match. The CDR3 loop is CSVWWLGQGLMDTGELFF. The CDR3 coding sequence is TGCAGCGTTTGGTGGTTGGGACAGGGCCTGATGGATACCGGGGAGCTGTTTTTT.

The CDR3: CAWGLNYNEQFF. The CDR3 DNA sequence: TGTGCCTGGGGACTGAACTACAATGAGCAGTTCTTC. The chain joins TRBV30 to TRBJ2-1; the D gene is possibly TRBD2 (5 bases). Germline V CDR1 and CDR2: GTSNPN, SVGIG (reference sequence). The CDR3 consists of 12 residues. V was shortened by 5 bases and J by 3 bases, with 8 bases between the two germline ends.

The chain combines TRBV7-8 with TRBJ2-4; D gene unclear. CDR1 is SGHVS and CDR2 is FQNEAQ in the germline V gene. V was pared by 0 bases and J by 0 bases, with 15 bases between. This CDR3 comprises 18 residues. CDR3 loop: CASSLAGPDRVAKNIQYF. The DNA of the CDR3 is TGTGCCAGCAGCTTAGCGGGCCCGGATAGAGTAGCCAAAAACATTCAGTACTTC.

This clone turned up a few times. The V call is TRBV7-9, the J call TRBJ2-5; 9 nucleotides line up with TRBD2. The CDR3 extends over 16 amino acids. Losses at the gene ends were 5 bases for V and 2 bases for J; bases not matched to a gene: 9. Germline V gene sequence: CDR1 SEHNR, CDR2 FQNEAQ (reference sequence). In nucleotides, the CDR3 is TGTGCCAGCAGCCCGGGACTAGCAGGCGGTCAAGAGACCCAGTACTTC. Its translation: CASSPGLAGGQETQYF.

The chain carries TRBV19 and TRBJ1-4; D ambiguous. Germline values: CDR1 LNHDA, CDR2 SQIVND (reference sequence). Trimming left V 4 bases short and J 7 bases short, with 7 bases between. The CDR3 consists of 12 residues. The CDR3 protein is CASSTGLEKLFF. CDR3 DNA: TGTGCCAGTAGTACAGGACTTGAAAAACTGTTTTTT.

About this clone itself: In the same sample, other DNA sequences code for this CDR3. DNA for the CDR3: TGTGCCAGCAGCTTATCGGGGGGCGCGGGAACTGAAGCTTTCTTT. Amino acids: CASSLSGGAGTEAFF. This sequence joins TRBV7-3 and TRBJ1-1, with TRBD1 as a possible D gene (6 bases). V was cut by 2 bases and J by 5 bases, with 15 bases left in between. The CDR3 is 15 residues long. Germline V gene data show CDR1 as SGHTA and CDR2 as FQGTGA.

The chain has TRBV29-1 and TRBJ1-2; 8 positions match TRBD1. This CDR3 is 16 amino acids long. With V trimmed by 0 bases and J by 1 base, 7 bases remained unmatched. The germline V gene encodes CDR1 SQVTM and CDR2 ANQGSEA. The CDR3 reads CSVEDRQGAGNYGYTF. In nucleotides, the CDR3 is TGCAGCGTTGAAGACCGGCAGGGGGCGGGTAACTATGGCTACACCTTC.

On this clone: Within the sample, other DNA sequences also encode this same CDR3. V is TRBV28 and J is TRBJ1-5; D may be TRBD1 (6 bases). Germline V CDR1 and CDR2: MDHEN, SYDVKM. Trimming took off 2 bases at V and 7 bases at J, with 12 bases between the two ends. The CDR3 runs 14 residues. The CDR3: CASSLPGANQPQHF. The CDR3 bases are TGTGCCAGCAGTTTACCAGGGGCGAACCAGCCCCAGCATTTT.

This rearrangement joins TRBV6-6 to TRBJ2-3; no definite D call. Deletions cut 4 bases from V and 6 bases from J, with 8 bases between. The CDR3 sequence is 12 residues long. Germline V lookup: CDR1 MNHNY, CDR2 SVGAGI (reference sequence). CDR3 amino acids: CASSFSSDTQYF. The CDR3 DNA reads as TGTGCCAGCAGTTTTAGCTCGGATACGCAGTATTTT.

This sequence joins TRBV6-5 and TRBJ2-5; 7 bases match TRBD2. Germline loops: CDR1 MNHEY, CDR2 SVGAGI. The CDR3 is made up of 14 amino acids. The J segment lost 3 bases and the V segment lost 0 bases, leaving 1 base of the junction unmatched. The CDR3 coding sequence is TGTGCCAGCAGTTACTCGAGCGGGGAAGAGACCCAGTACTTC. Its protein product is CASSYSSGEETQYF.

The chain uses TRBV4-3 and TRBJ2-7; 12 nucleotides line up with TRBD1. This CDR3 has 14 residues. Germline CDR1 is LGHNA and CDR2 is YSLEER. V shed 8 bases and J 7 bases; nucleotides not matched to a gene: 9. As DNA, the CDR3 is TGCGCCAGCGGGACCGGGACAGGGGGCTTGGAGCAGTACTTC. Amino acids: CASGTGTGGLEQYF.

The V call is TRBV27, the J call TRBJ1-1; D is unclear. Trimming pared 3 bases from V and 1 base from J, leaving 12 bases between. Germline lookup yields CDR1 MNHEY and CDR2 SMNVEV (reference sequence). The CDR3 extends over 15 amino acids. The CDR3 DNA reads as TGTGCCAGCAGTTTTTCGCCGGGGTGGAACACTGAAGCTTTCTTT. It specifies CASSFSPGWNTEAFF.

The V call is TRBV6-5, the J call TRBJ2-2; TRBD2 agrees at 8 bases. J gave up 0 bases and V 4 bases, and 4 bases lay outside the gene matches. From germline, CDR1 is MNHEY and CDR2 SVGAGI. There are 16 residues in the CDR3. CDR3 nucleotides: TGTGCCAGCAGTTTGGGCGGGGGGCCGAACACCGGGGAGCTGTTTTTT. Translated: CASSLGGGPNTGELFF.

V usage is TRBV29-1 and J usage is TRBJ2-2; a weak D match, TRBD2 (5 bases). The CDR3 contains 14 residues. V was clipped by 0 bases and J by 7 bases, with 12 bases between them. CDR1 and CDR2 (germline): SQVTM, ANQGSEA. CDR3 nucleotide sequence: TGCAGCGTTGAAGATCGGGAAGGGATCGGGGAGCTGTTTTTT. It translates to CSVEDREGIGELFF.

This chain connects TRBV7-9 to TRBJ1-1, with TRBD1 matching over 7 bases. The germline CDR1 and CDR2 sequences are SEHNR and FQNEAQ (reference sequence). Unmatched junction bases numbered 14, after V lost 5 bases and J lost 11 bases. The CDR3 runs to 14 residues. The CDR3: CASSNQGGSTGAFF. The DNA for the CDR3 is TGTGCCAGCAGCAATCAGGGGGGTTCAACGGGGGCTTTCTTT.

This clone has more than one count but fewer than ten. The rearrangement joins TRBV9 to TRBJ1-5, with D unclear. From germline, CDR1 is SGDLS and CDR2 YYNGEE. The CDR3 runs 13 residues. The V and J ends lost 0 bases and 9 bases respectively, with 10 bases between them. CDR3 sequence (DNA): TGTGCCAGCAGCGTAGACCGATCCGGGCCCCAGCATTTT. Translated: CASSVDRSGPQHF.